This TCR beta chain derives from a study of CD8 T cells in Susac syndrome. Reverse transcription of about 0.5 to 1 ug RNA was carried out with random hexamers. Using its own MiXCR run on the immunoSEQ multiplex PCR reads, TCRdb lists one record per CDR3 protein. The sample records tens of thousands of distinct CDR3 sequences, roughly 94% being singletons. Losses at the gene ends were 4 bases for V and 5 bases for J; bases not matched to a gene: 5. CDR3 size: 15 residues. Germline values: CDR1 LGHNA, CDR2 YSLEER. Sequencing was done on a sample of CD8+ T cells from PBMCs. The rearrangement joins TRBV4-3 to TRBJ1-5, with 10 bases identical to TRBD1. The source of this sequence is a human donor in good health. The CDR3 spells CASSLTGTGDQPQHF. CDR3 DNA sequence: TGCGCCAGCAGCCTCACCGGGACAGGGGATCAGCCCCAGCATTTT.